Each of the 18 T cell receptor beta chains below was sequenced from the same sample in a study of spatial heterogeneity in lung cancer. One entry per CDR3 protein results from TCRdb running MiXCR on the 5' RACE reads. This table holds roughly 13,000 distinct CDR3 sequences, under 4% found once. Documented time point: sample taken at primary tumor resection. Unsorted whole RNA of tumor, nontumor lung or frozen PBMC was sequenced. The sample was PBMCs, taken at surgery. These TCRs come from a male donor with early-stage non-small cell lung cancer.

The table lists this clonotype with many counts. This beta chain represents an off-target read in a library built for alpha chains; its size is of limited meaning. The chain carries TRBV28 and TRBJ2-1, with D possibly being TRBD2 (6 bases). Germline V lookup: CDR1 MDHEN, CDR2 SYDVKM. V was cut by 4 bases and J by 0 bases, with 7 bases left in between. The CDR3 length is 14 residues. For the CDR3, the DNA is TGTGCCAGCAGTTCGGGAGACTCCTACAATGAGCAGTTCTTC. Protein product: CASSSGDSYNEQFF.

This clonotype has at least ten counts. This beta chain lies outside the target of a library built for alpha chains; its clone size means little. The rearrangement links TRBV7-2 to TRBJ1-6, with 7 bases identical to TRBD1. Germline V gives CDR1 SGHTA, CDR2 FQGNSA. This CDR3 has 16 amino acids. J lost 9 bases, V lost 4 bases, and 12 bases had no gene match. This chain's CDR3 is CASSWTTGVDSSPLHF. CDR3 nucleotides: TGTGCCAGCAGCTGGACTACAGGGGTGGATAGTTCACCCCTCCACTTT.

This clonotype occurred many times. Being off target in a library aimed at alpha chains, this beta chain has a size of little meaning. The J gene is TRBJ1-1, the V gene TRBV28; 11 bases fit TRBD1. Germline values: CDR1 MDHEN, CDR2 SYDVKM. Germline trimming cut 6 bases from V and 3 bases from J; bases unmatched to any gene: 3. The CDR3 has 14 amino acids. The CDR3 region is CASRGGQGDTEAFF. The CDR3 DNA follows: TGTGCCAGCAGGGGGGGACAGGGGGACACTGAAGCTTTCTTT.

At least ten counts were recorded for this clonotype. The library was designed around alpha chains, so this beta chain is a stray read whose abundance carries little weight. The chain employs TRBV7-2 and TRBJ2-1, with 15 bases identical to TRBD2. This CDR3 is 16 amino acids long. The trim removed 5 bases at V and 9 bases at J, leaving 8 bases unmatched. Germline lookup yields CDR1 SGHTA and CDR2 FQGNSA. This chain's CDR3 is CASSTRTSGRGGEQFF. CDR3 sequence (DNA): TGTGCCAGCAGCACCCGGACTAGCGGGAGGGGGGGTGAGCAGTTCTTC.

This clonotype has at least ten counts. This beta chain came through as a stray read in a library set up for alpha chains, and its size says little. The rearrangement joins TRBV28 to TRBJ1-3; no clear D. V gave up 2 bases and J gave up 2 bases, with 13 bases separating them. The germline V gene has CDR1 MDHEN and CDR2 SYDVKM. The CDR3 length is 16 residues. The CDR3 DNA sequence: TGTGCCAGCAGTTTAAGTCCCCGGGAGGCTGGAAACACCATATATTTT. This gives the protein CASSLSPREAGNTIYF.

This clonotype came up many times. Little can be read into the size of this beta chain, an off-target read in a library designed for alpha chains. The V call is TRBV6-5, the J call TRBJ1-2; D perhaps matches TRBD1 (5 bases). Trimming removed 4 bases from V and 4 bases from J, with 10 bases in between. The germline V gene encodes CDR1 MNHEY and CDR2 SVGAGI. CDR3 length equals 13 residues. This chain's CDR3 is CASSSDSGYGYTF. CDR3 nucleotides: TGTGCCAGCAGTTCCGACAGTGGCTATGGCTACACCTTC.

Remarks on this clonotype: This beta chain came through as a stray read in a library set up for alpha chains, and its size says little. The chain uses TRBV20-1 and TRBJ2-2; D possibly corresponds to TRBD2 (6 bases). The germline V gene encodes CDR1 DFQATT and CDR2 SNEGSKA (reference sequence). The CDR3 is 16 residues long. V lost 1 base and J 4 bases, leaving 16 bases between the germline ends. The CDR3 reads CSARVARGDITGELFF. The CDR3 nucleotides are TGCAGTGCTAGAGTAGCGCGCGGGGATATCACCGGGGAGCTGTTTTTT.

Relative to its sample, this clonotype is medium-sized. This beta chain is a stray read from a library made for alpha chains; its abundance is not meaningful. This sequence joins TRBV3-1 and TRBJ2-1, with a weak D call TRBD2 (5 bases). Germline values: CDR1 LGHDT, CDR2 YNNKEL (reference sequence). Deletions cut 1 base from V and 2 bases from J, with 18 bases between. This CDR3 comprises 18 residues. The DNA for the CDR3 is TGTGCCAGCAGCCAAGTAGTGCCCGGGGAGCTCCCCTACAATGAGCAGTTCTTC. Translated, it gives CASSQVVPGELPYNEQFF.

This clonotype was detected ten times or more. In a library made to pick up alpha chains, this beta chain is a stray read with a size that means little. The rearrangement uses TRBV7-2 and TRBJ2-5, with a possible D match to TRBD2 (6 bases). Germline lookup yields CDR1 SGHTA and CDR2 FQGNSA. The CDR3 consists of 15 residues. Trimming cost V 0 bases and J 4 bases, with 12 bases left between them. The chain's CDR3 is CASSLASGSRETQYF. The CDR3 region has the DNA TGTGCCAGCAGCTTAGCTAGCGGCTCAAGAGAGACCCAGTACTTC.

The table lists this clonotype with many counts. This beta chain is a stray read from a library made for alpha chains; its abundance is not meaningful. This chain connects TRBV7-2 to TRBJ2-7, with 11 bases that match TRBD2. Trimming took 1 base from V and 2 from J; bases not matched to a gene: 4. CDR1 is SGHTA, CDR2 FQGNSA, per germline. CDR3 length: 16 amino acids. CDR3 nucleotides: TGTGCCAGCAGCTTAGGGGTAGCGGGAGGGCCCTACGAGCAGTACTTC. It is translated as CASSLGVAGGPYEQYF.

The sample holds many counts of this clonotype. The library was built for alpha chains, so this beta chain is an off-target read and its size means little. The chain combines TRBV20-1 with TRBJ1-5; D unresolved. Trimming stripped 1 base from V and 6 bases from J, with 10 bases between. Germline loops: CDR1 DFQATT, CDR2 SNEGSKA (reference sequence). The CDR3 extends over 13 amino acids. The CDR3 DNA follows: TGCAGTGCTAGAGCGCAGTGGGGTCAGCCCCAGCATTTT. It translates to CSARAQWGQPQHF.

This clonotype has ten or more counts. The library was designed around alpha chains, so this beta chain is a stray read whose abundance carries little weight. The chain joins TRBV5-4 to TRBJ1-6, with D perhaps TRBD1 (6 bases). V lost 7 bases and J lost 9, with 20 bases in between. The CDR3 totals 15 residues. From germline, CDR1 is SGHNT and CDR2 YYREEE (reference sequence). CDR3 amino acids: CASGDAGESGSPLHF. The CDR3 DNA reads TGTGCCAGCGGGGACGCAGGGGAGTCCGGTTCACCCCTCCACTTT.

This clonotype was observed many times. For a library built for alpha chains, this beta chain is a stray read; little rests on its size. As DNA, the CDR3 is TGTGCCATCAGCGCTACGACAGATACGCAGTATTTT. This codes for CAISATTDTQYF. V and J are TRBV10-3 and TRBJ2-3, with D unclear. Germline CDR1 reads ENHRY; CDR2 reads SYGVKD. Trimming stripped 6 bases from V and 3 bases from J, with 7 bases between. This CDR3 comprises 12 residues.

This clonotype was counted many times. Because the library targeted alpha chains, this beta chain is an off-target read whose size means little. This sequence joins TRBV5-5 and TRBJ1-1; the D gene is possibly TRBD1 (5 bases). Trimming removed 4 bases at V and 7 bases at J, with 14 bases between. Germline CDR1 reads SGHKS; CDR2 reads YYEKEE (reference sequence). CDR3 size: 13 residues. The CDR3 reads CASSPADTFEAFF. CDR3 in DNA: TGTGCCAGCAGCCCCGCGGACACATTTGAAGCTTTCTTT.

There are many counts of this clonotype. This beta chain came through as a stray read in a library set up for alpha chains, and its size says little. CDR3: CASSHSSGGSTGELFF. CDR3 DNA: TGTGCCAGCAGCCATTCCTCGGGCGGGAGCACCGGGGAGCTGTTTTTT. The chain joins TRBV4-2 to TRBJ2-2; 7 nucleotides match TRBD2. V was clipped by 3 bases and J by 4 bases; unmatched bases: 8. The CDR3 totals 16 residues. Germline CDR1 LGHNA, CDR2 YNFKEQ.

This clonotype ranks as medium-sized. This beta chain lies outside the target of a library built for alpha chains; its clone size means little. The chain carries TRBV28 and TRBJ2-3; no clear D. This CDR3 is 11 amino acids long. Germline V gene sequence: CDR1 MDHEN, CDR2 SYDVKM. Trimming stripped 6 bases from V and 5 bases from J, with 6 bases between. Written as DNA, the CDR3 is TGTGCCAGCAGAACCAGAGATACGCAGTATTTT. Translated, it gives CASRTRDTQYF.

This clonotype was seen ten or more times. With the library built for alpha chains, this beta chain is off target and its frequency is not meaningful. V is TRBV28 and J is TRBJ2-7; tentative D call: TRBD2 (6 bases). The CDR3 is made up of 12 amino acids. Trimming left V 3 bases short and J 6 bases short, with 9 bases between. CDR1 MDHEN and CDR2 SYDVKM come from the germline V gene. The chain's CDR3 is CASSLGGGEQYF. CDR3 in DNA: TGTGCCAGCAGTTTGGGGGGTGGCGAGCAGTACTTC.

This clonotype was seen many times. The size of this beta chain means little, since it is a stray read in a library made for alpha chains. The rearrangement links TRBV10-3 to TRBJ2-1; 7 bases map to TRBD1. With 4 bases clipped from V and 3 bases from J, the junction kept 9 bases outside the gene matches. Germline V CDR1 and CDR2: ENHRY, SYGVKD. The CDR3 runs to 16 residues. The CDR3 sequence: CAISAPPGTVYNEQFF. The CDR3 DNA reads TGTGCCATCAGTGCTCCCCCCGGGACAGTCTACAATGAGCAGTTCTTC.